Included here is one T cell receptor (beta chain) sequence, with context. Assay used: immunoSEQ multiplex PCR; TCRdb lists only in-frame clones, some missing. The data show over 45,000 clones, around 80% seen once. The data were taken from a study of blood T cell repertoires in COVID-19. CDR1 and CDR2 (germline): GTSNPN, SVGIG (reference sequence). The CDR3 extends over 12 amino acids. Trimming removed 1 base at V and 9 bases at J, with 10 bases between. What was sequenced was peripheral blood. This rearrangement joins TRBV30 to TRBJ2-1; D unresolved. This receptor was identified in a human donor in a cohort sampled during active COVID-19. CDR3 residues: CAWSAQLREQFF. In nucleotides, the CDR3 is TGTGCCTGGAGTGCCCAACTTCGTGAGCAGTTCTTC.